This T cell receptor (beta chain) was found in a study of tumor and adjacent non-tumor tissue in lung cancer. Study details: There were around 11 adenocarcinoma, 2 squamous cell carcinoma and 1 small cell lung cancer cases. Study outcomes and limitations: Compared with tumor, normal lung showed significantly lower TCR diversity. Tumor repertoires had a smaller top 100 clone share than normal lung. Shorter survival was associated with higher TCR diversity in tumors.

In the case of this clonotype: The antigen is not known. At one end, the junction sequence differs from germline, possibly due to a read error.

The library came from three nested PCR rounds adapted from ARM-PCR protocols. MiXCR, applied by TCRdb to the multiplex PCR reads, yields one record per CDR3 protein. The data show more than 95,000 distinct CDR3 sequences, 66% seen once. No cell sorting was done before RNA was extracted from the tissue. Germline V gene sequence: CDR1 MNHEY, CDR2 SVGAGI. CDR3 length: 13 amino acids. The sequence was obtained from a man aged 30-40 years with non-small cell lung cancer. This chain joins TRBV6-5 and TRBJ1-6; no clear D. The sample comprised lung tumor tissue. The CDR3 loop reads CGSSSPPLSPLHF. As DNA, the CDR3 is TGTGGCAGCAGTTCTCCCCCTTTGTCACCCCTCCATTTT.